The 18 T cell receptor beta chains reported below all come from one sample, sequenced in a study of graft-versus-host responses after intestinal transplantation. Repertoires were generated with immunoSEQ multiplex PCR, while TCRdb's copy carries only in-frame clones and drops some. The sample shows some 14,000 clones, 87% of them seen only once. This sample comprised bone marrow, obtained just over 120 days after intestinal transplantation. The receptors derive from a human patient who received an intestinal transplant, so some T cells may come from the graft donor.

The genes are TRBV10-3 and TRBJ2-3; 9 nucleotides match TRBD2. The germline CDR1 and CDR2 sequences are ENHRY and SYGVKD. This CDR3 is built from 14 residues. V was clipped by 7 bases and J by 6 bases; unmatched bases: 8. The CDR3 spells CAITAGLAGDTQYF. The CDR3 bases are TGTGCCATCACTGCGGGACTAGCAGGGGATACGCAGTATTTT.

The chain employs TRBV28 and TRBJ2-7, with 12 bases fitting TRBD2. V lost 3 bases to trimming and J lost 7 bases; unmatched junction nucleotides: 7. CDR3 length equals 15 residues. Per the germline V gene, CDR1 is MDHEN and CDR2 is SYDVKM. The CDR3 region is CASSFRLAGGGEQYF. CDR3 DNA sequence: TGTGCCAGCAGTTTTCGTCTAGCGGGAGGGGGGGAGCAGTACTTC. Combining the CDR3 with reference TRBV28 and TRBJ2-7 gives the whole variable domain DVKVTQSSRYLVKRTGEKVFLECVQDMDHENMFWYRQDPGLGLRLIYFSYDVKMKEKGDIPEGYSVSREKKERFSLILESASTNQTSMYLCASSFRLAGGGEQYFGPGTRLTVT.

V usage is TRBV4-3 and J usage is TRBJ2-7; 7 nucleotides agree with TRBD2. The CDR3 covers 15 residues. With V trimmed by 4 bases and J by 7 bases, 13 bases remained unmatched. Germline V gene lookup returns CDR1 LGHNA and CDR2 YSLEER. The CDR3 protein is CASSPRGGAGGEQYF. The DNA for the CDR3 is TGCGCCAGCAGCCCCCGTGGAGGGGCCGGGGGGGAGCAGTACTTC.

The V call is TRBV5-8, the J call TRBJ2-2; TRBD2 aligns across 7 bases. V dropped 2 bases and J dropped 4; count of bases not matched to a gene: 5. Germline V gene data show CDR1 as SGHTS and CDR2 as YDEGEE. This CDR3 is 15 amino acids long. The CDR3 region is CASSFGGRATGELFF. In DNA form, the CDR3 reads TGTGCCAGCAGCTTCGGTGGGAGGGCCACCGGGGAGCTGTTTTTT.

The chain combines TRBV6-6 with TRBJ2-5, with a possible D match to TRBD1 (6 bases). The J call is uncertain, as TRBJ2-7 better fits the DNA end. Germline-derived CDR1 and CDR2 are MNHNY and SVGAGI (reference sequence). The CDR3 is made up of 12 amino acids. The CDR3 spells CASSSGQYEQYF. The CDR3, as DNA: TGTGCCAGCAGTTCCGGACAGTACGAGCAGTACTTC.

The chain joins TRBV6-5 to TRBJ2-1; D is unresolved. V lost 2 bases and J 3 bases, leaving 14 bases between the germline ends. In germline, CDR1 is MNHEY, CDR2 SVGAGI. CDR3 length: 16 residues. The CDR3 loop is CASSYRSKQDYNEQFF. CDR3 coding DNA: TGTGCCAGCAGTTACAGGTCGAAACAAGACTACAATGAGCAGTTCTTC.

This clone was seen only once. This chain's CDR3 is CASSPGTYNEQFF. In DNA, the CDR3 is TGTGCCAGCTCACCAGGGACCTACAATGAGCAGTTCTTC. The V and J genes are TRBV18 and TRBJ2-1, with unresolved D. Germline V gene data show CDR1 as KGHSH and CDR2 as LQKENI. V was clipped by 2 bases and J by 2 bases, with 4 bases between them. The CDR3 is 13 amino acids.

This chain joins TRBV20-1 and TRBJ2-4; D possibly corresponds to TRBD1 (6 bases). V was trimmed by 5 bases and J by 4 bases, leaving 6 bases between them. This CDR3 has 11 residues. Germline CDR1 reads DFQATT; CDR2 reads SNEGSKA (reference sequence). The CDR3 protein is CSAGQKNIQYF. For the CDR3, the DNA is TGCAGTGCTGGACAGAAAAACATTCAGTACTTC.

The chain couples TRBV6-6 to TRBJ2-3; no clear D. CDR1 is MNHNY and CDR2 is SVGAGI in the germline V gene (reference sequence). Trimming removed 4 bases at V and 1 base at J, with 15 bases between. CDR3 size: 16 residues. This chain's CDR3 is CASSSSGGTGTDTQYF. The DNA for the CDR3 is TGTGCCAGCAGTTCTTCAGGCGGAACAGGCACAGATACGCAGTATTTT.

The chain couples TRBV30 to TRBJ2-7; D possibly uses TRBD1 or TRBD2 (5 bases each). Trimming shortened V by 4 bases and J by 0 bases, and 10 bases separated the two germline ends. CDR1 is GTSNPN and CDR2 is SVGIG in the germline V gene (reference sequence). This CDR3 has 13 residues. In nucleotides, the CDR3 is TGTGCCTGGATGGCAGGGAGCTCCTACGAGCAGTACTTC. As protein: CAWMAGSSYEQYF.

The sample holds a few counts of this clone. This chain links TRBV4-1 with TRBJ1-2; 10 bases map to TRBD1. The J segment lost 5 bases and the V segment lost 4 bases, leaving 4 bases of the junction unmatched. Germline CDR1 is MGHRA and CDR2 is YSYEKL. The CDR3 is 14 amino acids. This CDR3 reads CASSLPGQGYGYTF. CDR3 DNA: TGCGCCAGCAGCCTCCCGGGACAGGGGTATGGCTACACCTTC.

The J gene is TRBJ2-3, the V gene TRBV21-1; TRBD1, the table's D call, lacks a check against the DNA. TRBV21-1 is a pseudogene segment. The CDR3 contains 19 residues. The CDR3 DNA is TGTGCCAGCAGCAAAGCCGGCAGGGGGCGAAGAAGACTCACAGATACGCAGTATTTT. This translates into CASSKAGRGRRRLTDTQYF.

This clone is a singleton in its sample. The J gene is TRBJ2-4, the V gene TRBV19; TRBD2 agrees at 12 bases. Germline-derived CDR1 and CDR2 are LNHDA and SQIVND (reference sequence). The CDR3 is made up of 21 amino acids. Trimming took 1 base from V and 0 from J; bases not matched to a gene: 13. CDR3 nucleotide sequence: TGTGCCAGTAGTATAGGCCGGCTAGCGGGAGGGCAATTGGGAGCCAAAAACATTCAGTACTTC. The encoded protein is CASSIGRLAGGQLGAKNIQYF.

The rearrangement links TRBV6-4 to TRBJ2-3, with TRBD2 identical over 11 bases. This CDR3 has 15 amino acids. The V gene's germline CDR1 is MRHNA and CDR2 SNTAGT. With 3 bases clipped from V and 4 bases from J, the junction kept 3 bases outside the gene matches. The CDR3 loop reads CASSELAGAPDTQYF. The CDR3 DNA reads TGTGCCAGCAGTGAACTAGCGGGAGCCCCAGATACGCAGTATTTT.

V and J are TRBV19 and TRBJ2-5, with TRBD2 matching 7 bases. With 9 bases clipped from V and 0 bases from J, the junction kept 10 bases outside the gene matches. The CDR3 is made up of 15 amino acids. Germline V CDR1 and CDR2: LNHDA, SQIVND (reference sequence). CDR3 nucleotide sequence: TGTGCCAGCTTCAGAGCGGGACCGTACCAAGAGACCCAGTACTTC. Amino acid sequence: CASFRAGPYQETQYF.

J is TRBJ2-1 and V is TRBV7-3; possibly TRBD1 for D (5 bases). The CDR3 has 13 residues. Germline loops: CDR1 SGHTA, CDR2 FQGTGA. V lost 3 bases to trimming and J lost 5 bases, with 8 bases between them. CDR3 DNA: TGTGCCAGCAGCTTTACAGGCAACAATGAGCAGTTCTTC. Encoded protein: CASSFTGNNEQFF.

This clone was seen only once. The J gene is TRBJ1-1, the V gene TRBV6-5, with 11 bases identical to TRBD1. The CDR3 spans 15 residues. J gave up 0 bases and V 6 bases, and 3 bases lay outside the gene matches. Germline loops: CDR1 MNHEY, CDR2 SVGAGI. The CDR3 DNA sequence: TGTGCCAGCAGCGGACAGGGGGCCATGAACACTGAAGCTTTCTTT. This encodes CASSGQGAMNTEAFF.

In nucleotides, the CDR3 is TGTGCCAGCTCCTGGATGGGGGAGACCCAGTACTTC. Translating it yields CASSWMGETQYF. The chain has TRBV6-6 and TRBJ2-5; D ambiguous. Trimming pared 8 bases from V and 5 bases from J, leaving 12 bases between. The CDR3 is 12 residues long. Per the germline V gene, CDR1 is MNHNY and CDR2 is SVGAGI (reference sequence).